A selection of T cell receptor beta chains follows, all from one sample in a study of T cells after yellow fever vaccination. TCRdb processed the 5' RACE reads anew with MiXCR; each CDR3 protein has one entry. This sample carries 550,000 to 750,000 distinct CDR3 sequences, around an eighth of them seen once, and the ten largest clones take roughly an eighth. The sample consisted of PBMCs, taken on the day of the yellow fever booster vaccination. Receptor source: a man younger than 45 who received the YFV17D yellow fever vaccine. The CDR3 runs from the conserved cysteine through the conserved F or W.

>TRBV7-9
CASSPSLSSYNEQFF
>TRBV5-1
CASSLYSLGTGDQPQHF
>TRBV20-1
CSARRDVNYGYTF
>TRBV7-2
CASSFTGGQANIQYF
>TRBV6-2/TRBV6-3
CASSYSAGPFIYF
>TRBV12-3/TRBV12-4
CASSSRVSPLHF
>TRBV10-3
CAISEGGVGSYEQYF
>TRBV12-3/TRBV12-4
CASTSLGQSNTGELFF
>TRBV6-5
CASSYTGGNTIYF
>TRBV5-1
CASSSRGRYEQYF
>TRBV29-1
CSVEEGWDRAYNEQFF
>TRBV6-2/TRBV6-3
CASSYGNAGSEAFF
>TRBV7-2
CASSLDTKSYEQYF
>TRBV5-1
CASSLRAAGDNEQFF
>TRBV20-1
CSATGTSQWGFTF
>TRBV6-5
CASSSAPPIAGGPGTEQFF
>TRBV6-2/TRBV6-3
CASSPLAGNSFSYEQYF
>TRBV5-5
CASSLVETGAPLYGYTF
>TRBV20-1
CSARDQTRMGNEQFF
>TRBV29-1
CSVESRTGHYEQFF
>TRBV19
CATSRTGGNTGELFF
>TRBV7-2
CASSSGLGGIGELFF
>TRBV5-1
CASSLESSGSDTQYF
>TRBV29-1
CSVSLSSGIPGVFF
>TRBV7-2
CASSLGVTRETQYF
>TRBV15
CATTSDRGFQPQHF